This T cell receptor (beta chain) was identified during a study of glioma-infiltrating T cells after dendritic cell vaccination. The repertoire was sequenced with immunoSEQ multiplex PCR; TCRdb's copy has only in-frame clones and lacks some. The top ten clones hold over 9% of a sample with 50,000 to 80,000 clones, approximately 78% of them seen once. J lost 5 bases, V lost 4 bases, and 5 bases had no gene match. The CDR3 runs to 13 residues. The germline V gene encodes CDR1 MGHDK and CDR2 SYGVNS. This chain uses TRBV25-1 with TRBJ2-7; 7 bases match TRBD1. This TCR was sampled from a human donor with glioblastoma. Source: blood, taken before dendritic cell vaccination. The CDR3 is CASSGQGGDEQYF. The DNA for the CDR3 is TGTGCCAGCAGTGGACAGGGTGGCGACGAGCAGTACTTC.